A single sample is the source of the 25 T cell receptor beta chains below, sequenced in a study of CD8 T cells in Susac syndrome. Random-hexamer reverse transcription was applied to roughly 0.45 to 1 ug RNA. Via MiXCR, TCRdb re-called the immunoSEQ multiplex PCR reads, giving one row per CDR3 protein. The data hold some 150,000 distinct CDR3 sequences, with 95% observed a single time. Material: CD4+ T cells from PBMCs. The source of these receptors is a human donor with Susac syndrome.

V and J are TRBV5-1 and TRBJ2-3; D not certain. The germline V gene has CDR1 SGHRS and CDR2 YFSETQ. Trimming stripped 2 bases from V and 0 bases from J, with 7 bases between. The CDR3 covers 14 residues. The CDR3 bases are TGCGCCAGCAGCTTCGGAGAAAGCACAGATACGCAGTATTTT. This sequence encodes CASSFGESTDTQYF.

The V call is TRBV20-1, the J call TRBJ2-1; 11 positions agree with TRBD2. V trimming: 3 bases; J trimming: 0 bases; junction bases outside the gene matches: 10. This CDR3 has 18 amino acids. Germline CDR1 reads DFQATT; CDR2 reads SNEGSKA (reference sequence). The CDR3: CSASASGLAASSYNEQFF. CDR3 bases: TGCAGTGCTAGCGCCTCGGGACTAGCGGCTAGCTCCTACAATGAGCAGTTCTTC.

V and J are TRBV30 and TRBJ2-2, with a weak D call TRBD2 (7 bases). Per germline, CDR1 GTSNPN and CDR2 SVGIG (reference sequence). This CDR3 spans 15 amino acids. Trimming removed 0 bases at V and 3 bases at J, with 11 bases between. Here the CDR3 DNA reads TGTGCCTGGAGTGTACTGGGGGGGCACACCGGGGAGCTGTTTTTT. Amino acids: CAWSVLGGHTGELFF.

The rearrangement uses TRBV11-2 and TRBJ1-2; D perhaps matches TRBD1 (6 bases). CDR1 is SGHAT and CDR2 is FQNNGV in the germline V gene. The ends were cut back, 5 bases at V and 3 bases at J, with 13 bases in the middle. The CDR3 is 14 residues long. The DNA of the CDR3 is TGTGCCAGCAGCCCGCGGACAGCGGACTATGGCTACACCTTC. Translation: CASSPRTADYGYTF.

CDR3 in amino acids: CSVTSVNRATDTQYF. The CDR3, as DNA: TGCAGCGTTACGAGCGTTAACAGGGCCACAGATACGCAGTATTTT. This chain uses TRBV29-1 with TRBJ2-3; TRBD1 might be the D (6 bases). CDR3 length: 15 residues. Trimming took 5 bases from V and 2 from J, leaving 17 bases between them. Germline loops: CDR1 SQVTM, CDR2 ANQGSEA.

The V gene is TRBV6-6, the J gene TRBJ2-3; D is uncertain. CDR1 and CDR2 (germline): MNHNY, SVGAGI (reference sequence). Deletions cut 4 bases from V and 3 bases from J, with 11 bases between. This CDR3 is built from 14 residues. The CDR3 here is CASSWPPQTDTQYF. The CDR3 DNA reads TGTGCCAGCAGTTGGCCGCCGCAAACAGATACGCAGTATTTT.

The V gene is TRBV7-9, the J gene TRBJ2-3, with 7 nucleotides matching TRBD1. Germline assignment: CDR1 SEHNR and CDR2 FQNEAQ (reference sequence). The CDR3 is 15 residues long. V dropped 1 base and J dropped 4; count of bases not matched to a gene: 5. The CDR3 nucleotides are TGTGCCAGCAGCTTAGTGATTACAGGGGCAGATACGCAGTATTTT. Translating it yields CASSLVITGADTQYF. The whole variable domain, filled in from reference TRBV7-9 and TRBJ2-3, reads DTGVSQNPRHKITKRGQNVTFRCDPISEHNRLYWYRQTLGQGPEFLTYFQNEAQLEKSRLLSDRFSAERPKGSFSTLEIQRTEQGDSAMYLCASSLVITGADTQYFGPGTRLTVL.

The chain joins TRBV11-2 to TRBJ2-5; 8 bases are shared with TRBD2. CDR1 SGHAT and CDR2 FQNNGV come from the germline V gene. The V and J ends lost 3 bases and 3 bases, in that order; junction bases with no gene match: 21. This CDR3 is 20 amino acids long. CDR3 nucleotides: TGTGCCAGCAGCTTGGGACTACAGTACCTGGGGACTAGAACGGAAGAGACCCAGTACTTC. Encoded protein: CASSLGLQYLGTRTEETQYF.

This chain joins TRBV29-1 and TRBJ1-1; D remains ambiguous. This CDR3 contains 13 residues. Germline V CDR1 and CDR2: SQVTM, ANQGSEA. The V end lost 4 bases, the J end lost 2 bases, and 11 bases lay between the germline ends. This chain's CDR3 is CSVADPRNTEAFF. CDR3 bases: TGCAGCGTTGCCGACCCTCGAAACACTGAAGCTTTCTTT.

The J gene is TRBJ1-4, the V gene TRBV28; D is possibly TRBD1 (6 bases). Germline-derived CDR1 and CDR2 are MDHEN and SYDVKM. The CDR3 runs to 15 residues. V lost 6 bases and J 4 bases, leaving 15 bases between the germline ends. The CDR3 spells CASRESGVGNEKLFF. The DNA for the CDR3 is TGTGCCAGCAGGGAATCAGGGGTGGGTAATGAAAAACTGTTTTTT.

The chain recombines TRBV21-1 with TRBJ2-7; the table's D call, TRBD1, was not checked against the DNA. TRBV21-1 is given as a pseudogene. The CDR3 is made up of 11 amino acids. This chain's CDR3 is CASIRPVEQYF. The CDR3 DNA reads TGTGCCAGCATCCGGCCTGTCGAGCAGTACTTC.

The rearrangement joins TRBV2 to TRBJ2-7; no reliable D call. The CDR3 totals 12 residues. Germline CDR1 SNHLY, CDR2 FYNNEI. The ends were cut back, 4 bases at V and 4 bases at J, with 8 bases in the middle. This CDR3 is CASSVALYEQYF. In DNA form, the CDR3 reads TGTGCCAGCAGTGTGGCATTATACGAGCAGTACTTC.

V usage is TRBV28 and J usage is TRBJ1-2, with unresolved D. Trimming left V 5 bases short and J 5 bases short, with 9 bases between. The V gene's germline CDR1 is MDHEN and CDR2 SYDVKM. CDR3 length equals 12 residues. This CDR3 reads CASSEMGYGYTF. Here the CDR3 DNA reads TGTGCCAGCAGTGAAATGGGTTATGGCTACACCTTC.

This clonotype came up once. V usage is TRBV4-1 and J usage is TRBJ1-2, with 7 positions matching TRBD1. V was clipped by 2 bases and J by 2 bases; unmatched bases: 5. CDR3 length: 15 amino acids. The germline V gene has CDR1 MGHRA and CDR2 YSYEKL. CDR3 sequence (DNA): TGCGCCAGCAGCCAACCTGGACAGGCCAACTATGGCTACACCTTC. It is translated as CASSQPGQANYGYTF.

The chain is built from TRBV29-1 and TRBJ2-3, with 7 bases lining up with TRBD1. CDR1 and CDR2 (germline): SQVTM, ANQGSEA. After removal of 4 bases from V and 1 base from J, the junction contained 5 bases not matched to a gene. The CDR3 is 14 residues long. The DNA of the CDR3 is TGCAGCGTTGTCAGGACAGGCGGCACAGATACGCAGTATTTT. Its protein is CSVVRTGGTDTQYF.

The chain combines TRBV6-5 with TRBJ2-7; 9 bases match TRBD1. Germline V gene data show CDR1 as MNHEY and CDR2 as SVGAGI. The CDR3 spans 13 residues. After removal of 6 bases from V and 2 bases from J, the junction contained 2 bases not matched to a gene. The CDR3 here is CASRRQGAYEQYF. DNA for the CDR3: TGTGCCAGCAGGCGACAGGGGGCCTACGAGCAGTACTTC.

V and J are TRBV3-1 and TRBJ1-2; D is perhaps TRBD1 (5 bases). The ends were cut back, 4 bases at V and 7 bases at J, with 10 bases in the middle. The CDR3 covers 12 residues. Germline assignment: CDR1 LGHDT and CDR2 YNNKEL (reference sequence). As DNA, the CDR3 is TGTGCCAGCAGCCCCCGGGGGAGTGGCTACACCTTC. This gives the protein CASSPRGSGYTF.

V gene TRBV18 combines with J gene TRBJ2-1; D gene ambiguous. Germline loops: CDR1 KGHSH, CDR2 LQKENI. The CDR3 sequence is 16 residues long. With 3 bases removed from V and 2 bases from J, the gap between germline ends came to 14 bases. Written as DNA, the CDR3 is TGTGCCAGCTCACCCCCGGGTCGAATACCCTACAATGAGCAGTTCTTC. This encodes CASSPPGRIPYNEQFF.

V is TRBV29-1 and J is TRBJ2-1, with 7 bases fitting TRBD2. CDR3 size: 14 residues. In germline, CDR1 is SQVTM, CDR2 ANQGSEA. The V gene end was trimmed by 6 bases and the J gene end by 3 bases; junction bases not matched to a gene: 8. This CDR3 reads CSVPPASGYNEQFF. Here the CDR3 DNA reads TGCAGCGTCCCGCCGGCTAGCGGCTACAATGAGCAGTTCTTC.

This chain connects TRBV28 to TRBJ2-5; D not resolved. Germline CDR1 MDHEN, CDR2 SYDVKM. The germline V and J ends were trimmed by 2 bases and 11 bases, with 12 bases remaining between them. CDR3 length equals 12 residues. CDR3 region: CASSLADKAQYF. The DNA of the CDR3 is TGTGCCAGCAGTTTAGCCGATAAGGCTCAGTACTTC.

The chain employs TRBV6-2 or TRBV6-3 and TRBJ2-3, with 7 bases matching TRBD1. With 0 bases clipped from V and 5 bases from J, the junction kept 5 bases outside the gene matches. Germline V gene sequence: CDR1 MNHEY, CDR2 SVGEGT. CDR3 length: 15 amino acids. Written as DNA, the CDR3 is TGTGCCAGCAGTTACTCCGACAGGGACAAAGATACGCAGTATTTT. Translating gives CASSYSDRDKDTQYF.

The chain combines TRBV10-3 with TRBJ1-1; D call uncertain. V was clipped by 6 bases and J by 1 base, with 9 bases between them. This CDR3 has 13 residues. Germline assignment: CDR1 ENHRY and CDR2 SYGVKD. In DNA form, the CDR3 reads TGTGCCATCAGAATTTACGGGAACACTGAAGCTTTCTTT. This translates into CAIRIYGNTEAFF.

This clonotype occurred once. The chain joins TRBV5-1 to TRBJ1-4; 11 positions agree with TRBD1. The CDR3 is 14 residues long. Germline values: CDR1 SGHRS, CDR2 YFSETQ. The ends lost 3 bases at V and 8 bases at J; junction bases unmatched: 3. The CDR3 DNA reads TGCGCCAGCAGCTGGACAGGGGGCAGGGAAAAACTGTTTTTT. This encodes CASSWTGGREKLFF.

DNA for the CDR3: TGTGCCAGCAGCCAAGTAGTGGAAAAACTGTTTTTT. Amino acid sequence: CASSQVVEKLFF. This rearrangement joins TRBV3-1 to TRBJ1-4; D not certain. In germline, CDR1 is LGHDT, CDR2 YNNKEL (reference sequence). V was trimmed by 1 base and J by 8 bases, leaving 5 bases between them. The CDR3 length is 12 residues.

This chain uses TRBV6-1 with TRBJ2-5, with 13 nucleotides matching TRBD2. CDR3 length: 16 amino acids. Germline V gene sequence: CDR1 MNHNS, CDR2 SASEGT. V trimming: 5 bases; J trimming: 5 bases; junction bases outside the gene matches: 8. CDR3 residues: CASSRGLAGRSETQYF. DNA for the CDR3: TGTGCCAGCAGTAGGGGACTAGCGGGACGCTCGGAGACCCAGTACTTC.